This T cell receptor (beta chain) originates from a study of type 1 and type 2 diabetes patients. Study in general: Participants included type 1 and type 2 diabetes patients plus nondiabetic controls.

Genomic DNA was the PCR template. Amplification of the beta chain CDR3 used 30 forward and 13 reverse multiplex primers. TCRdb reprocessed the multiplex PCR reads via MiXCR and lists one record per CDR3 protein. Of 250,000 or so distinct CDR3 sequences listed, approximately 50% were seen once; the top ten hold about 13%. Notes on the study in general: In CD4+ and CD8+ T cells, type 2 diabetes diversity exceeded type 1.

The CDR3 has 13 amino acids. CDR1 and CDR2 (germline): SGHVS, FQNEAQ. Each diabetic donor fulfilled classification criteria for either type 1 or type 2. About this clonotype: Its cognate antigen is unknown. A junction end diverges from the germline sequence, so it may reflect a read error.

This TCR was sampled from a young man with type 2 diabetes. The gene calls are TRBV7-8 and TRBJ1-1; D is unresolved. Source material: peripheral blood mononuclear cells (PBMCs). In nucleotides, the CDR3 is TGCGCCAGCAGAGTACAGAGTAACACTGAAGCTTTCTTT. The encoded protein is CASRVQSNTEAFF.